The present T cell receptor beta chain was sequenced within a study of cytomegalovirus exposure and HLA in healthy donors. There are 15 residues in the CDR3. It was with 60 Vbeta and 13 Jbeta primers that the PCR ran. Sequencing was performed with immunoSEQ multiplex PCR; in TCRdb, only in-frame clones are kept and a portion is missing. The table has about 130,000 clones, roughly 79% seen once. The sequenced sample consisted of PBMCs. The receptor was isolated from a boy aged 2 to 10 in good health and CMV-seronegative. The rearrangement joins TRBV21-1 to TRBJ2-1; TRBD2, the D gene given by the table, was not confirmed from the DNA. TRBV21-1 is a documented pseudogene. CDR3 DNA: TGTGCCAGCAGCTTCCCCGGGAGAATCTACAATGAGCAGTTCTTC. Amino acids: CASSFPGRIYNEQFF.